The next 25 T cell receptor beta chains were all read from a single sample in a study of CXCR3-negative and CXCR3-positive naive CD8 T cells (dated by TCRdb to the late 2010s). Reads for this sample came from a NextSeq 550. The Human TCR Profiling Kit (MiLaboratory) was used to make UMI-labeled 5' RACE TRB cDNA libraries. With the reads reprocessed by TCRdb, a single entry stands for each CDR3 protein sequence and no DNA is reported. Per the sample table, the count is 45,000 to 65,000 distinct CDR3 sequences. The ten largest make up 1.5% of the sample. The sequencing input was naive CXCR3- CD8+ T cells from blood. This specimen's cell subset or site label, interpreted: CD45RO-CCR7+CD27+CD95- naive CD8+ T cells lacking CXCR3 (TNR3-). All receptors come from a human donor in good health. Some clones in this sample may be carry-over from other donors' samples.

The chain couples TRBV18 to TRBJ1-5. The CDR3 runs 13 residues. Germline lookup yields CDR1 KGHSH and CDR2 LQKENI. CDR3 sequence reads: CASSPDYNQPQHF. Drawing the rest from reference TRBV18 and TRBJ1-5, the complete variable domain is NAGVMQNPRHLVRRRGQEARLRCSPMKGHSHVYWYRQLPEEGLKFMVYLQKENIIDESGMPKERFSAEFPKEGPSILRIQQVVRGDSAAYFCASSPDYNQPQHFGDGTRLSIL.

This chain joins TRBV20-1 and TRBJ1-2; TCRdb outputs TRBD1, but without DNA this stays unchecked. This CDR3 spans 15 amino acids. Germline CDR1 and CDR2: DFQATT and SNEGSKA (reference sequence). CDR3 residues: CSAREEDRELYGYTF.

The genes are TRBV7-3 and TRBJ2-1; TCRdb selects TRBD2, and the lack of DNA leaves this call unchecked. Germline assignment: CDR1 SGHTA and CDR2 FQGTGA. CDR3 length: 16 amino acids. CDR3 region: CASSPRGTSMDNEQFF. Looking up the rest from reference TRBV7-3 and TRBJ2-1 gives the full variable domain: GAGVSQTPSNKVTEKGKYVELRCDPISGHTALYWYRQSLGQGPEFLIYFQGTGAADDSGLPNDRFFAVRPEGSVSTLKIQRTERGDSAVYLCASSPRGTSMDNEQFFGPGTRLTVL.

The chain is built from TRBV28 and TRBJ1-2; the D call of TRBD1 rests on TCRdb alone, since no DNA is present to check it. Germline V CDR1 and CDR2: MDHEN, SYDVKM. The CDR3 spans 14 residues. This CDR3 is CASSLSGNNYGYTF.

This chain links TRBV20-1 with TRBJ1-3; TCRdb's assignment of TRBD1 cannot be checked, as there is no DNA. Germline assignment: CDR1 DFQATT and CDR2 SNEGSKA (reference sequence). This CDR3 has 12 amino acids. The CDR3 is CSAGPGVSTIYF.

This chain joins TRBV28 and TRBJ2-2; TCRdb's assignment of TRBD1 cannot be checked, as there is no DNA. Germline CDR1 MDHEN, CDR2 SYDVKM. This CDR3 has 15 residues. The CDR3 sequence is CASSHEGGRTGELFF.

This chain links TRBV15 with TRBJ1-1. In germline, CDR1 is LNHNV, CDR2 YYDKDF (reference sequence). The CDR3 loop spans 14 amino acids. The CDR3 reads CATSRVGGPSEAFF.

The CDR3 is CSVEGLGSYEQYF. This chain connects TRBV29-1 to TRBJ2-7. The CDR3 runs 13 residues. CDR1 is SQVTM, CDR2 ANQGSEA, per germline.

The chain recombines TRBV4-1 with TRBJ2-7. The CDR3 has 13 residues. In germline, CDR1 is MGHRA, CDR2 YSYEKL. The CDR3 reads CASSQGTSYEQYF.

The rearrangement links TRBV7-9 to TRBJ2-2; no DNA is available, so the TRBD1 call from TCRdb remains unchecked. The germline CDR1 and CDR2 sequences are SEHNR and FQNEAQ (reference sequence). The CDR3 has 15 amino acids. The CDR3 protein is CASSVLGADTGELFF.

The J gene is TRBJ1-1, the V gene TRBV7-9; the D call from TCRdb, TRBD1, cannot be confirmed without DNA. This CDR3 is built from 15 residues. CDR1 is SEHNR and CDR2 is FQNEAQ in the germline V gene (reference sequence). CDR3 protein: CASSSLRVEITEAFF.

The chain is built from TRBV7-2 and TRBJ2-5; as DNA is missing, the TRBD1 call by TCRdb cannot be tested. The CDR3 length is 16 residues. Germline-derived CDR1 and CDR2 are SGHTA and FQGNSA. This CDR3 is CASSPWTEGMEETQYF.

The rearrangement joins TRBV12-3 or TRBV12-4 to TRBJ2-7; TCRdb reports TRBD2, a call that lacks DNA to check it against. The CDR3 runs to 16 residues. This CDR3 reads CASRPQTSGSIYEQYF.

The chain uses TRBV12-3 or TRBV12-4 and TRBJ2-1; TCRdb's D gene call, TRBD2, goes unchecked for lack of DNA. The CDR3 covers 15 residues. This chain's CDR3 is CASSASGGYYNEQFF.

The chain is built from TRBV7-9 and TRBJ1-2; TCRdb outputs TRBD1, but without DNA this stays unchecked. Germline V gene data show CDR1 as SEHNR and CDR2 as FQNEAQ (reference sequence). The CDR3 length is 15 residues. This CDR3 is CASSVTGMTTIGYTF.

The chain combines TRBV12-3 or TRBV12-4 with TRBJ1-2. The CDR3 has 14 amino acids. This CDR3 reads CASTNIILVGGYTF.

The V and J genes are TRBV14 and TRBJ2-7; TCRdb outputs TRBD2, but without DNA this stays unchecked. Germline V gives CDR1 SGHDN, CDR2 FVKESK. This CDR3 is built from 16 residues. The CDR3 is CASSGRSGPSSYEQYF.

The CDR3 here is CASSQVDGTEAFF. The chain carries TRBV4-2 and TRBJ1-1. This CDR3 region has 13 residues. In germline, CDR1 is LGHNA, CDR2 YNFKEQ.

V and J are TRBV29-1 and TRBJ1-1. Germline V gives CDR1 SQVTM, CDR2 ANQGSEA. The CDR3 contains 12 residues. The CDR3 sequence: CSVVGREREAFF.

The CDR3 loop reads CASSGGTGPYPEAFF. The V and J genes are TRBV5-8 and TRBJ1-1; TCRdb proposes TRBD1, but this gene call is untestable without DNA. In germline, CDR1 is SGHTS, CDR2 YDEGEE. The CDR3 is 15 residues long.

The chain has TRBV29-1 and TRBJ2-2; without DNA, the TCRdb call of TRBD1 cannot be checked. The V gene's germline CDR1 is SQVTM and CDR2 ANQGSEA. This CDR3 region has 12 residues. CDR3: CSGQAGTGELFF.

The chain couples TRBV7-7 to TRBJ2-5; TCRdb picks TRBD1, but there is no DNA to check that call. The CDR3 consists of 14 residues. The germline V gene encodes CDR1 SSHAT and CDR2 FNYEAQ (reference sequence). CDR3 amino acids: CASSEDTYQETQYF.

The rearrangement links TRBV6-6 to TRBJ2-5; TCRdb's assignment of TRBD2 cannot be checked, as there is no DNA. Germline CDR1 is MNHNY and CDR2 is SVGAGI (reference sequence). The CDR3 totals 14 residues. The CDR3 spells CASRSLAGEETQYF.

The chain carries TRBV7-9 and TRBJ2-7. Germline V lookup: CDR1 SEHNR, CDR2 FQNEAQ (reference sequence). The CDR3 consists of 13 residues. CDR3: CASSALGSLEQYF.

The chain has TRBV19 and TRBJ2-7; checking the TCRdb D call of TRBD1 is not possible without DNA. Looked up from germline, CDR1 is LNHDA and CDR2 is SQIVND (reference sequence). The CDR3 consists of 14 residues. CDR3 residues: CASSGGGGTYEQYF.